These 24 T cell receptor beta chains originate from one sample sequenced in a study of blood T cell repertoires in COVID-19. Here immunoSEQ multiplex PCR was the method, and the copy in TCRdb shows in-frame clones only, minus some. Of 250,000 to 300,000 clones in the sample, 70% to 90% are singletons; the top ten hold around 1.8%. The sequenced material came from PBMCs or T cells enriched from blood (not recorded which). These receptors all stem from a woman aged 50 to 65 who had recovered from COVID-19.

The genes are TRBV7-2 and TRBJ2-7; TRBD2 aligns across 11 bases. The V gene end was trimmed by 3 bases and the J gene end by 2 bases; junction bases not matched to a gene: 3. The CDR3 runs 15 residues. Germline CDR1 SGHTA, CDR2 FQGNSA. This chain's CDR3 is CASSLTSGIPYEQYF. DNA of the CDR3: TGTGCCAGCAGCTTGACTAGCGGGATCCCCTACGAGCAGTACTTC.

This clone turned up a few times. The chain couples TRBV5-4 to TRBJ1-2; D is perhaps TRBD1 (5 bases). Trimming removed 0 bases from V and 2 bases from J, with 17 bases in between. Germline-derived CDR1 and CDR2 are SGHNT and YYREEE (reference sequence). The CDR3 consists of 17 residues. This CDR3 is CASSLVLGGGLNYGYTF. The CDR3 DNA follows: TGTGCCAGCAGCTTGGTTCTTGGGGGAGGGTTGAACTATGGCTACACCTTC.

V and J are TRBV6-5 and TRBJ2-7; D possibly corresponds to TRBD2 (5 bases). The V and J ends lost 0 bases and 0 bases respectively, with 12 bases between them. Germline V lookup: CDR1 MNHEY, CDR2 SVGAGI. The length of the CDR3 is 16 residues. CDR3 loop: CASSYSRTRSSYEQYF. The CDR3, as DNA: TGTGCCAGCAGTTACTCGCGGACTCGAAGCTCCTACGAGCAGTACTTC.

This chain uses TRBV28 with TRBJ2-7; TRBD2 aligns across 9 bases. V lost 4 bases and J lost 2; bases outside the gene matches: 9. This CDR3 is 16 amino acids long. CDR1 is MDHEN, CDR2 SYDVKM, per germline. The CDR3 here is CASSSTTSGRPYEQYF. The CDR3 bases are TGTGCCAGCAGTTCAACGACTAGCGGAAGACCCTACGAGCAGTACTTC.

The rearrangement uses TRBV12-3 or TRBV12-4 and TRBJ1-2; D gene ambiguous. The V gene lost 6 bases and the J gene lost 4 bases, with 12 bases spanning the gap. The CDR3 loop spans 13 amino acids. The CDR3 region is CASSPRSGYGYTF. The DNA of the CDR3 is TGTGCCAGCAGCCCTAGGAGTGGCTATGGCTACACCTTC.

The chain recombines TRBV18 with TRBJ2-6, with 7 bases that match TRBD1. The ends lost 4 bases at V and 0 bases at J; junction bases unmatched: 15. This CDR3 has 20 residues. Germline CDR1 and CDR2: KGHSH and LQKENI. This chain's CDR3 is CASSRLRVGTEFSGANVLTF. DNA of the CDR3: TGTGCCAGCTCACGACTTCGCGTTGGGACAGAGTTCTCTGGGGCCAACGTCCTGACTTTC.

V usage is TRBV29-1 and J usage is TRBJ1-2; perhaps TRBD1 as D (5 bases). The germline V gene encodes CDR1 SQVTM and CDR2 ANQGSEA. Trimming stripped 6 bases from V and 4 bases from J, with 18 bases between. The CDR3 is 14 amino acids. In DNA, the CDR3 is TGCAGCGTGGGGGACTCACCTGGTTCCTATGGCTACACCTTC. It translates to CSVGDSPGSYGYTF.

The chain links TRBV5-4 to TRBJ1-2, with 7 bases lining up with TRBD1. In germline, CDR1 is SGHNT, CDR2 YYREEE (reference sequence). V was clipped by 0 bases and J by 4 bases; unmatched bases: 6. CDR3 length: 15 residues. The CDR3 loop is CASSLVKGAGYGYTF. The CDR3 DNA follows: TGTGCCAGCAGCTTGGTGAAGGGGGCGGGCTATGGCTACACCTTC.

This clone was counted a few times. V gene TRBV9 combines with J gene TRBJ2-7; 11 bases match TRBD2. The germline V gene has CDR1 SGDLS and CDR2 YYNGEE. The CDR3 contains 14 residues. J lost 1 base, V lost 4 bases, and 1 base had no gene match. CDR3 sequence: CASSPSGRSYEQYF. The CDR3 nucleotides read TGTGCCAGCAGCCCTAGCGGGAGGTCCTACGAGCAGTACTTC.

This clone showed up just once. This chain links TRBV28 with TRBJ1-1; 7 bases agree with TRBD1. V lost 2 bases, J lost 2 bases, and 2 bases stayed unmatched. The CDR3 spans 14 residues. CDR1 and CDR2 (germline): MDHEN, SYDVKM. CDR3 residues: CASSLGTVNTEAFF. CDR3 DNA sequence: TGTGCCAGCAGTTTAGGGACAGTCAACACTGAAGCTTTCTTT.

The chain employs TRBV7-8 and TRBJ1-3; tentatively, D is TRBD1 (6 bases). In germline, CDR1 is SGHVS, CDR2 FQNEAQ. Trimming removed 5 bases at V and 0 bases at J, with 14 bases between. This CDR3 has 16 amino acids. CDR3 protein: CASSQGHANSGNTIYF. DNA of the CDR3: TGTGCCAGCAGCCAGGGACACGCTAACTCTGGAAACACCATATATTTT.

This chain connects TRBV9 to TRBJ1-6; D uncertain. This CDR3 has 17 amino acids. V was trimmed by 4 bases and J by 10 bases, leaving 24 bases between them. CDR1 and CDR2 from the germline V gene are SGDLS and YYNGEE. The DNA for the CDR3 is TGTGCCAGCAGCCGCACCCCCAGACGGGGAGTGGGGTCACCCCTCCACTTT. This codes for CASSRTPRRGVGSPLHF.

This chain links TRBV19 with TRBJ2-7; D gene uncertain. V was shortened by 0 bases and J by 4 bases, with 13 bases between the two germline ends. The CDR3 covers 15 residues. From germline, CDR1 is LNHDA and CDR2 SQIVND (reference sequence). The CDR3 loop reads CASSIDSGGWYEQYF. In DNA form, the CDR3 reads TGTGCCAGTAGTATAGATTCCGGCGGTTGGTACGAGCAGTACTTC.

CDR3 sequence: CASSETGTDTYTEAFF. The CDR3 nucleotides read TGTGCCAGCAGCGAAACAGGGACAGACACTTACACTGAAGCTTTCTTT. V is TRBV4-2 and J is TRBJ1-1; TRBD1 matches 7 bases. CDR1 is LGHNA, CDR2 YNFKEQ, per germline. V dropped 5 bases and J dropped 3; count of bases not matched to a gene: 12. The CDR3 length is 16 residues.

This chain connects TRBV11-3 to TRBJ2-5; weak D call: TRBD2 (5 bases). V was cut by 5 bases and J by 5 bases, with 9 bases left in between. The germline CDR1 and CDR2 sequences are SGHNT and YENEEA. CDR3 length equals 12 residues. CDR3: CASSQPGETQYF. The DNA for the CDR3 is TGTGCCAGCAGCCAACCGGGGGAGACCCAGTACTTC. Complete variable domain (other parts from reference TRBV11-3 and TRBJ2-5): EAGVVQSPRYKIIEKKQPVAFWCNPISGHNTLYWYLQNLGQGPELLIRYENEEAVDDSQLPKDRFSAERLKGVDSTLKIQPAELGDSAVYLCASSQPGETQYFGPGTRLLVL.

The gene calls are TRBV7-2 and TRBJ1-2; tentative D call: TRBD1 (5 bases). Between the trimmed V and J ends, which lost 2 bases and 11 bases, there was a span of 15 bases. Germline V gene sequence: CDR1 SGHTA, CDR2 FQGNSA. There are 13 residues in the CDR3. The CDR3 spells CASSLLAGLGYTF. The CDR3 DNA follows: TGTGCCAGCAGCTTACTGGCGGGGCTTGGGTACACCTTC.

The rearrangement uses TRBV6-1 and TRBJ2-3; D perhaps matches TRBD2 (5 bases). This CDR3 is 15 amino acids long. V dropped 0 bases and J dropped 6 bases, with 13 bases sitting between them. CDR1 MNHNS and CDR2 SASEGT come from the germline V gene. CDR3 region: CASSEARGSVDTQYF. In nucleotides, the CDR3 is TGTGCCAGCAGTGAAGCGAGAGGGAGCGTGGATACGCAGTATTTT.

The CDR3 DNA follows: TGTGCCAGCTCACCATCCAGCGGTTTAACAGATACGCAGTATTTT. As protein: CASSPSSGLTDTQYF. The chain combines TRBV18 with TRBJ2-3; a possible D gene is TRBD2 (5 bases). Trimming cost V 2 bases and J 3 bases, with 12 bases left between them. The CDR3 covers 15 residues. Germline CDR1 reads KGHSH; CDR2 reads LQKENI.

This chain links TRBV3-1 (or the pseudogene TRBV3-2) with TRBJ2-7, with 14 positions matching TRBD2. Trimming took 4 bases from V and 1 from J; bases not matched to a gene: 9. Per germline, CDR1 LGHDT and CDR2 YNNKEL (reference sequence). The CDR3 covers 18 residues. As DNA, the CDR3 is TGTGCCAGCAGCCGGGGACTAGCGGGAGTTAGTCGTTCCTACGAGCAGTACTTC. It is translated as CASSRGLAGVSRSYEQYF.

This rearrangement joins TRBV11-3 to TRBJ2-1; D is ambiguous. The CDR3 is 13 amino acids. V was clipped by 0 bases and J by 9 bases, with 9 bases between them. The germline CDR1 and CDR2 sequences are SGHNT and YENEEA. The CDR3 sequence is CASSLDRLREQFF. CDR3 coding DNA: TGTGCCAGCAGCTTAGATCGATTGCGTGAGCAGTTCTTC.

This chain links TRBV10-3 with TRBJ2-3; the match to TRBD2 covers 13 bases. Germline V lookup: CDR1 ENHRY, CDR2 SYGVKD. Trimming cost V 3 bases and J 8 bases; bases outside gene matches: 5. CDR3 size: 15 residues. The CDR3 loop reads CAISDRLAGGPTQYF. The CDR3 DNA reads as TGTGCCATCAGTGACAGACTAGCGGGAGGTCCTACGCAGTATTTT.

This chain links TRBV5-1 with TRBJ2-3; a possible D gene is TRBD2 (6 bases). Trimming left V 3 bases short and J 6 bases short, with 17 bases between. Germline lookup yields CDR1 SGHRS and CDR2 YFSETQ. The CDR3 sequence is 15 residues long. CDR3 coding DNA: TGCGCCAGCAGCTACCTGGGAGGCACCTGGGATACGCAGTATTTT. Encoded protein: CASSYLGGTWDTQYF.

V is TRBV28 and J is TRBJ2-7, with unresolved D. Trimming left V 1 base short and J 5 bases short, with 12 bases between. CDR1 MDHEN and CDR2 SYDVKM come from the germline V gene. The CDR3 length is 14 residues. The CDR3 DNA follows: TGTGCCAGCAGTTTATTGGGCAGCCTGGACGAGCAGTACTTC. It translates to CASSLLGSLDEQYF.

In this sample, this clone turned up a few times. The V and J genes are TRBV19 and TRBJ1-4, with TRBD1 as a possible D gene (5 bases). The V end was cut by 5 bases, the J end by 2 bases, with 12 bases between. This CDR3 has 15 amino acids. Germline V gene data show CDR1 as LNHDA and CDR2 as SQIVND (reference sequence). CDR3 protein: CASSPRAGTNEKLFF. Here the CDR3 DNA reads TGTGCCAGTAGTCCCCGGGCAGGGACTAATGAAAAACTGTTTTTT.